The clone carrying this TCR beta chain appeared many times. TCRdb recomputed calls from the 5' RACE reads with MiXCR, one row per CDR3 protein. The data hold around 30,000 distinct CDR3 sequences, with 6.5% to 8.5% observed a single time. This sample is drawn from a study of T cells after yellow fever vaccination. As for the study in general: In the case of low-cell-number fractions, SMART-Seq v4 Ultra Low Input was used for preparation.

General observations from the study: At 95% to 97% for CD4 and 70% to 90% for CD8, most primary-vaccination clones showed up again after the booster.

The TCR originated in a man between 18 and 29 years old who received the YFV17D yellow fever vaccine. The material sequenced was PBMCs, either bulk or a sorted T-cell subset (CD4+, CD8+, memory, or dextramer-sorted; not recorded which), taken on the day of the first yellow fever vaccination.

In DNA, the CDR3 is TGTGCCAGCAGCCTAGCGGGGAGCGGGATGGAGACCCAGTACTTC. This sequence encodes CASSLAGSGMETQYF. The rearrangement uses TRBV5-4 and TRBJ2-5; 9 nucleotides align to TRBD2. The trim removed 4 bases at V and 5 bases at J, leaving 9 bases unmatched. CDR3 length: 15 residues. Germline V CDR1 and CDR2: SGHNT, YYREEE (reference sequence).